The clone carrying this T cell receptor beta chain was picked up a small number of times. Its antigen is as yet unknown. The source of the sample is a study of CD8+CD57+ T cells in acquired aplastic anemia. Study summary: Sorted cells (CD4+ and CD8+) yielded DNA amounts that averaged approximately 3.2 ug. Study-wide results and limits: Found in both controls and patients were some 30 CD8+ CDR3 sequences. Simpson's diversity of CD8+ cells was not significantly different in patients compared with controls.

Both TCR beta VDJ combination and CDR3 sequence profiling were carried out. Genomic DNA was the template for this profiling. MiXCR was run by TCRdb on the reads, yielding one entry per CDR3 protein. The sample shows approximately 80,000 distinct CDR3 sequences, less than 85% of them seen only once. In patients chosen for sequencing, flow cytometry had shown CD8+CD57+ cell expansion. This receptor was obtained from a human donor with aplastic anemia. Sequencing used sorted CD4+, CD8+, or CD8+CD57+ T cells (not recorded which) from PBMCs.

CDR3 in DNA: TGTGCCAGCATCCAGGACAGGGTAAGGGGGGTGGCTGAAGCTTTCTTT. Encoded protein: CASIQDRVRGVAEAFF. The chain couples TRBV5-6 to TRBJ1-1; 8 bases map to TRBD1. CDR3 length equals 16 residues. Per the germline V gene, CDR1 is SGHDT and CDR2 is YYEEEE. V shed 6 bases and J 6 bases; nucleotides not matched to a gene: 16.